These 9 T cell receptor beta chains share one sample of origin, sequenced in a study of Ad26.COV2.S vaccination and SARS-CoV-2 variants. The method was immunoSEQ multiplex PCR; TCRdb's version includes in-frame clones alone and lacks a portion of them. Among about 350,000 clones listed, approximately 85% were seen once. The sample's treatment: some 19 received Ad26.COV2.S at low or high dose, single or two shots; about 5 received placebo; per-sample allocation not given. Sample collection was performed on day 63 after the first vaccine or placebo injection. Sequences were derived from peripheral blood, sampled in a trial of Ad26.COV2.S vaccine versus placebo. The receptors derive from a person aged 18-65 years who received the Ad26.COV2.S COVID-19 vaccine or a placebo.

Points on this clone: This sample also contains other DNA sequences that code for the same CDR3. The genes are TRBV18 and TRBJ2-6; D is ambiguous. V dropped 3 bases and J dropped 1 base, with 4 bases sitting between them. The CDR3 runs to 14 residues. Germline values: CDR1 KGHSH, CDR2 LQKENI. Here the CDR3 DNA reads TGTGCCAGCTCACCCGGTTCTGGGGCCAACGTCCTGACTTTC. This translates into CASSPGSGANVLTF.

This clone was detected once. The junction does not match germline at one end; this may be a read error. The chain is built from TRBV9 and TRBJ1-1, with a tentative D call TRBD1 (5 bases). In germline, CDR1 is SGDLS, CDR2 YYNGEE. The CDR3 runs 15 residues. The CDR3 region has the DNA TGTGCCAGCAACGTAGTAGGGGCCCAACTATCTGAAGCTTTCTTT. Translated: CASNVVGAQLSEAFF.

The chain uses TRBV5-6 and TRBJ1-2, with TRBD1 matching 7 bases. V lost 1 base, J lost 4 bases, and 7 bases stayed unmatched. The CDR3 has 15 residues. The germline gives CDR1 SGHDT, CDR2 YYEEEE. The CDR3 reads CASSLRGGAGYGYTF. The CDR3 DNA is TGTGCCAGCAGCTTGAGAGGGGGCGCTGGCTATGGCTACACCTTC.

The CDR3 sequence is CASSGRGTDPYNEQFF. The CDR3 region has the DNA TGTGCCAGCAGCGGTAGGGGGACGGATCCCTACAATGAGCAGTTCTTC. V usage is TRBV7-2 and J usage is TRBJ2-1; a possible D gene is TRBD1 (6 bases). The CDR3 covers 16 residues. V dropped 5 bases and J dropped 2 bases, with 16 bases sitting between them. The germline gives CDR1 SGHTA, CDR2 FQGNSA.

This sequence joins TRBV7-2 and TRBJ1-1; 7 bases map to TRBD1. The J segment lost 1 base and the V segment lost 4 bases, leaving 0 bases of the junction unmatched. Germline values: CDR1 SGHTA, CDR2 FQGNSA. The CDR3 has 13 amino acids. CDR3 region: CASSWDRNTEAFF. The DNA of the CDR3 is TGTGCCAGCAGCTGGGACAGGAACACTGAAGCTTTCTTT.

The chain joins TRBV2 to TRBJ2-7, with a tentative D call TRBD2 (5 bases). The CDR3 contains 11 residues. V was clipped by 9 bases and J by 3 bases, with 9 bases between them. Looked up from germline, CDR1 is SNHLY and CDR2 is FYNNEI. CDR3 protein: CASTRDYEQYF. CDR3 in DNA: TGTGCCAGTACGAGGGACTACGAGCAGTACTTC.

V is TRBV7-2 and J is TRBJ1-1, with D possibly TRBD1 on 6 matching bases. CDR1 is SGHTA and CDR2 is FQGNSA in the germline V gene. V was trimmed by 5 bases and J by 10 bases, leaving 17 bases between them. The CDR3 is 13 amino acids. The CDR3 is CASSPEGDWGAFF. DNA of the CDR3: TGTGCCAGCAGCCCAGAGGGGGATTGGGGAGCTTTCTTT.

A word on this clone: The sample has other DNA sequences that encode this CDR3 too. The chain couples TRBV6-2 or TRBV6-3 to TRBJ2-7; D not certain. V lost 2 bases and J 1 base, leaving 6 bases between the germline ends. CDR1 and CDR2 (germline): MNHEY, SVGEGT. There are 13 residues in the CDR3. The CDR3 is CASSYRVSYEQYF. In DNA form, the CDR3 reads TGTGCCAGCAGTTACAGGGTGTCCTACGAGCAGTACTTC.

The sample holds many counts of this clone. The chain is built from TRBV4-1 and TRBJ1-2; the D is unclear. The CDR3 is 15 residues long. V dropped 0 bases and J dropped 1 base, with 9 bases sitting between them. The germline CDR1 and CDR2 sequences are MGHRA and YSYEKL. CDR3 protein: CASSQEPGDNYGYTF. The DNA for the CDR3 is TGCGCCAGCAGCCAAGAGCCGGGAGATAACTATGGCTACACCTTC.